What follows are 12 T cell receptor beta chains derived from one specimen sequenced in a study of T cell repertoires in cytomegalovirus infection. These receptors lack a known antigen. One entry per CDR3 protein, called by TCRdb with MiXCR from the reads. Among about 900,000 distinct CDR3 sequences, around 32% were seen once, and the ten largest hold around 15%. Specimen: cultured CD8+ T cells from PBMCs, collected from culture after CMV antigen stimulation. These receptors all stem from a human donor in good health (CMV status not recorded). Some clones in this sample may be carry-over from other donors' samples.

This clonotype was recorded a few times. The chain uses TRBV7-9 and TRBJ2-7, with TRBD2 as a possible D gene (5 bases). This CDR3 region has 12 residues. The germline V gene has CDR1 SEHNR and CDR2 FQNEAQ (reference sequence). V gave up 8 bases and J gave up 6 bases, with 14 bases separating them. The DNA for the CDR3 is TGTGCCAGCGCCGTAAAACTAGGCGAGCAGTACTTC. It specifies CASAVKLGEQYF.

This clonotype was counted between two and nine times. The chain joins TRBV5-6 to TRBJ2-1; D gene unclear. Trimming pared 0 bases from V and 8 bases from J, leaving 15 bases between. This CDR3 comprises 15 residues. Looked up from germline, CDR1 is SGHDT and CDR2 is YYEEEE. In nucleotides, the CDR3 is TGTGCCAGCAGCTTGGGCGAAGATTTCGCGGATGAGCAGTTCTTC. Protein sequence: CASSLGEDFADEQFF. Together with reference TRBV5-6 and TRBJ2-1, the CDR3 gives the full variable domain: DAGVTQSPTHLIKTRGQQVTLRCSPKSGHDTVSWYQQALGQGPQFIFQYYEEEERQRGNFPDRFSGHQFPNYSSELNVNALLLGDSALYLCASSLGEDFADEQFFGPGTRLTVL.

The chain carries TRBV5-6 and TRBJ1-6; 7 positions match TRBD1. With 0 bases clipped from V and 13 bases from J, the junction kept 7 bases outside the gene matches. The CDR3 is 14 amino acids. Looked up from germline, CDR1 is SGHDT and CDR2 is YYEEEE. Written as DNA, the CDR3 is TGTGCCAGCAGCTTGGGGGACAGTTCTAGGCCCCTCCACTTT. It specifies CASSLGDSSRPLHF.

The CDR3 loop reads CATSREATGELFF. CDR3 bases: TGTGCCACCAGCAGAGAGGCCACCGGGGAGCTGTTTTTT. J is TRBJ2-2 and V is TRBV15; D not certain. This CDR3 contains 13 residues. V shed 0 bases and J shed 4 bases, with 3 bases lying between them. From germline, CDR1 is LNHNV and CDR2 YYDKDF (reference sequence).

The gene calls are TRBV6-1 and TRBJ1-1, with unresolved D. This CDR3 has 15 residues. In germline, CDR1 is MNHNS, CDR2 SASEGT. V was pared by 6 bases and J by 3 bases, with 17 bases between. CDR3: CASRFRASLDTEAFF. The CDR3 coding sequence is TGTGCCAGCAGGTTCCGGGCTTCCCTGGACACTGAAGCTTTCTTT.

The V call is TRBV5-4, the J call TRBJ1-6; D unclear. The CDR3 is 15 amino acids. Germline V gene data show CDR1 as SGHNT and CDR2 as YYREEE (reference sequence). Deletions cut 0 bases from V and 9 bases from J, with 13 bases between. CDR3 sequence (DNA): TGTGCCAGCAGCTTGGCGGGTGGGCCGGGTTCACCCCTCCACTTT. This sequence encodes CASSLAGGPGSPLHF. Complete variable domain (other parts from reference TRBV5-4 and TRBJ1-6): ETGVTQSPTHLIKTRGQQVTLRCSSQSGHNTVSWYQQALGQGPQFIFQYYREEENGRGNFPPRFSGLQFPNYSSELNVNALELDDSALYLCASSLAGGPGSPLHFGNGTRLTVT.

The V call is TRBV7-8, the J call TRBJ1-1; 7 positions match TRBD1. The V gene's germline CDR1 is SGHVS and CDR2 FQNEAQ. The trim removed 5 bases at V and 1 base at J, leaving 10 bases unmatched. The CDR3 is 16 amino acids. CDR3 DNA: TGTGCCAGCAGCATTAGGACAGGTGAGGCGAACACTGAAGCTTTCTTT. It codes for CASSIRTGEANTEAFF.

This clonotype was seen only a few times. The chain carries TRBV10-3 and TRBJ1-2; the D gene is possibly TRBD1 (5 bases). The CDR3 has 13 residues. Germline V gives CDR1 ENHRY, CDR2 SYGVKD. V was trimmed by 3 bases and J by 5 bases, leaving 10 bases between them. The CDR3 loop is CAISDGAIYGYTF. CDR3 sequence (DNA): TGTGCCATCAGTGATGGGGCCATATATGGCTACACCTTC.

As for this clonotype: This could be a read error, since a much larger clone is one nucleotide away. This chain connects TRBV7-6 to TRBJ2-1; the D is unclear. The CDR3 is 13 residues long. Germline V gene sequence: CDR1 SGHVS, CDR2 FNYEAQ. The CDR3 DNA sequence: TGTGCCAACAGCTTGTTACTCTACAATGAGCAGTTCTTC. Protein: CANSLLLYNEQFF.

This clonotype was counted only a few times. The V gene is TRBV6-1, the J gene TRBJ2-3, with D perhaps matching TRBD2 (7 bases). The CDR3 extends over 20 amino acids. The germline CDR1 and CDR2 sequences are MNHNS and SASEGT. Trimming took off 3 bases at V and 1 base at J, with 26 bases between the two ends. The CDR3 loop is CASSDGGGGLKVTGTDTQYF. The CDR3 nucleotides are TGTGCCAGCAGTGATGGGGGGGGGGGGCTTAAGGTGACTGGCACAGATACGCAGTATTTT.

This clonotype was recorded a few times. The chain couples TRBV18 to TRBJ1-5; 7 bases align to TRBD1. Germline V CDR1 and CDR2: KGHSH, LQKENI. The CDR3 has 14 residues. V trimming: 3 bases; J trimming: 6 bases; junction bases outside the gene matches: 5. Here the CDR3 reads CASSPPGGSQPQHF. CDR3 in DNA: TGTGCCAGCTCACCCCCAGGGGGGAGTCAGCCCCAGCATTTT.

The chain employs TRBV19 and TRBJ2-1, with D tentatively TRBD1 or TRBD2 (5 bases each). Germline CDR1 is LNHDA and CDR2 is SQIVND (reference sequence). The CDR3 sequence is 15 residues long. V shed 7 bases and J shed 8 bases, with 21 bases lying between them. CDR3 coding DNA: TGTGCCAGTATACTGAGGGACGGCCTACAGGATGAGCAGTTCTTC. Its protein product is CASILRDGLQDEQFF.